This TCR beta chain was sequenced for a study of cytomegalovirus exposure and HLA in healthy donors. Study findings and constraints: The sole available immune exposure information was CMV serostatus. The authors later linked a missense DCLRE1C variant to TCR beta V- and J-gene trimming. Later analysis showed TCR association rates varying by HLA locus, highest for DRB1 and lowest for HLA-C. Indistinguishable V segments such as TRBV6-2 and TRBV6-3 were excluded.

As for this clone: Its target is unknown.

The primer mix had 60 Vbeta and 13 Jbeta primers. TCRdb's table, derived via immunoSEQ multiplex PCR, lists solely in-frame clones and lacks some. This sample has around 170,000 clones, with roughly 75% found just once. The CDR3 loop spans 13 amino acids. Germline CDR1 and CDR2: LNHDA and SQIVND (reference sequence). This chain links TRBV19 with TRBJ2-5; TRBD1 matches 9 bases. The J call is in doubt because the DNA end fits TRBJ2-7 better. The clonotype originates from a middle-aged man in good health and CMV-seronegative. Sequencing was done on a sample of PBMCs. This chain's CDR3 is CASPGQGHYEQYF. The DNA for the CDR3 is TGTGCCAGCCCGGGACAGGGCCACTACGAGCAGTACTTC.